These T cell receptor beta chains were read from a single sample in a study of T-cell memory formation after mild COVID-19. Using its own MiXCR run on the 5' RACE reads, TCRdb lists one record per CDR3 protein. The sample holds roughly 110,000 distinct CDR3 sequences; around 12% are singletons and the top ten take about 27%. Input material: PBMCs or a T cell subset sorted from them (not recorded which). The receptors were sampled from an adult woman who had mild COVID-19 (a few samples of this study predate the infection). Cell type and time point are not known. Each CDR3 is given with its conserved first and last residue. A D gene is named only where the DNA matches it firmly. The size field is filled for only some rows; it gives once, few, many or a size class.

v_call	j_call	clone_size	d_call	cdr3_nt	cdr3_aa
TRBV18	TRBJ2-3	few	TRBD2	TGTGCCAGCTCACCACCTCAGCGGGGTCCGACAGATACGCAGTATTTT	CASSPPQRGPTDTQYF
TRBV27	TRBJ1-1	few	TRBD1	TGTGCCAGCAGTTTTCGGACAGGGAACACTGAAGCTTTCTTT	CASSFRTGNTEAFF
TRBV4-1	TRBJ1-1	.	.	TGCGCCAGCAGCCAAGGTTCCCTGAACACTGAAGCTTTCTTT	CASSQGSLNTEAFF
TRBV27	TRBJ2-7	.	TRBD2	TGTGCCAGCAGTCTAAGAGCGGGAGGGGTCTACGAGCAGTACTTC	CASSLRAGGVYEQYF
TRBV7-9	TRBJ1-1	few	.	TGTGCCAGCAGCTCATCAGGCAGGGGCCCGACTGAAGCTTTCTTT	CASSSSGRGPTEAFF
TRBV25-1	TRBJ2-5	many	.	TGTGCCAGCAGTGATCCTCCGTACTTC	CASSDPPYF
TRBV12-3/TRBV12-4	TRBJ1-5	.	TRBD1	TGTGCCAGCAGTCCTCTCCTCCGACAGGGAAATCAGCCCCAGCATTTT	CASSPLLRQGNQPQHF
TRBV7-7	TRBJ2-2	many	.	TGTGCCAGCAGAGAAAAGGGGCGGGTCGGGGAGCTGTTTTTT	CASREKGRVGELFF
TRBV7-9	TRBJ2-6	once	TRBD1	TGTGCCACCAGCAGCTCCATCTCGGACAGGGTTGGGGCCAACGTCCTGACTTTC	CATSSSISDRVGANVLTF
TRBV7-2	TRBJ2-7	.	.	TGTGCCAGCAGCTTAGCCCCGACTGAATCCTACGAGCAGTACTTC	CASSLAPTESYEQYF
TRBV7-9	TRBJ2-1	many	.	TGTGCCAGCAGCTTAGGAGAGGGCAATGAGCAGTTCTTC	CASSLGEGNEQFF
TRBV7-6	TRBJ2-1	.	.	TGTGCCAGCAGCTCCGGACTCTACAATGAGCAGTTCTTC	CASSSGLYNEQFF
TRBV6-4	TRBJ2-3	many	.	TGTGCCAGCAGTGCGGGAGGCACAGATACGCAGTATTTT	CASSAGGTDTQYF
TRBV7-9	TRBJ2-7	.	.	TGTGCCAGCACCACGGTCCGGGGGACCGACGAGCAGTACTTC	CASTTVRGTDEQYF
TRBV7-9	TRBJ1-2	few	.	TGTGCCAGCAGCTTAGATTCAGGGGACTACACCTTC	CASSLDSGDYTF
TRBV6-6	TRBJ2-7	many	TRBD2	TGTGCCAGCAGCCTGACTAGCGTCTACGAGCAGTACTTC	CASSLTSVYEQYF
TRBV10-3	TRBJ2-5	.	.	TGTGCCATCAGTGAGTCGTTATGGGATCAAGAGACCCAGTACTTC	CAISESLWDQETQYF
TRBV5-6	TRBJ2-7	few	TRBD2	TGTGCCAGCAGTACCGGGACTAGCTTTTACGAGCAGTACTTC	CASSTGTSFYEQYF
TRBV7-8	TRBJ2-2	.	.	TGTGCCAGCAGCCCTTGGGGGAGGTGGGAGCTGTTTTTT	CASSPWGRWELFF
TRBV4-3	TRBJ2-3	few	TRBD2	TGCGCCAGCAGCCAAACTAGCGTGACCACAGATACGCAGTATTTT	CASSQTSVTTDTQYF
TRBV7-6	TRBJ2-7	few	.	TGTGCCAGCAGCCCCACCGACGGGGTGGCCTACGAGCAGTACTTC	CASSPTDGVAYEQYF
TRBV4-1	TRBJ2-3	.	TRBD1	TGCGCCAGCAGCCAAGTTGGCAGGGGGCTAAAAACGCAGTATTTT	CASSQVGRGLKTQYF
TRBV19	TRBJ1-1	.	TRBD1	TGTGCCAGTAGGGGGACAGGATCGAACACTGAAGCTTTCTTT	CASRGTGSNTEAFF
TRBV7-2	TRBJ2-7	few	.	TGTGCCAGCAGCTTAAGCAATTCCGGCTCCGAGCAGTACTTC	CASSLSNSGSEQYF
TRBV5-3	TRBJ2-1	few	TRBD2	TGTGCCAGAAGCTCGGGACTAGCGGGAAACAATGAGCAGTTCTTC	CARSSGLAGNNEQFF
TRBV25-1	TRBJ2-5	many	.	TGTGCCAGCAGTGAAGAGACCCAGTACTTC	CASSEETQYF
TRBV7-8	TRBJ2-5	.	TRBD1	TGTGCCAGCAGCTTAGTCTACCTGGACAGGGGCGTAGAGACCCAGTACTTC	CASSLVYLDRGVETQYF
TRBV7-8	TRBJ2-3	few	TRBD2	TGTGCCAGCAGCTTAGTCGGCGGGAGGTTAGATACGCAGTATTTT	CASSLVGGRLDTQYF
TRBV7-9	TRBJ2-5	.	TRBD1	TGTGCCAGCAGCCCCCAGGGGGTATCGGGGGAGACCCAGTACTTC	CASSPQGVSGETQYF
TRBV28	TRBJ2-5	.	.	TGTGCCAGCAGTTTGGGTTCGACCCACCAGTACTTC	CASSLGSTHQYF
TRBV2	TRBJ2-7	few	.	TGTGCCAGCAGTGAGGGCGAGCAGTACTTC	CASSEGEQYF
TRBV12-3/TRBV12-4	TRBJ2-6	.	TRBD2	TGTGCCAGCACCTTAGGGAGTCTTCGGGGGGGCATTGGGGCCAACGTCCTGACTTTC	CASTLGSLRGGIGANVLTF
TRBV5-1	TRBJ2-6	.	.	TGCGCCAGCAGCTTGGTAGGGGTACCTGGGGCCAACGTCCTGACTTTC	CASSLVGVPGANVLTF